The following is a T cell receptor beta chain sequence with its context. Its specificity is not known. Trimming removed 5 bases at V and 5 bases at J, with 13 bases between. Per germline, CDR1 SGHVS and CDR2 FNYEAQ. CDR3 length: 13 residues. PCR involved 60 Vbeta and 13 Jbeta primers. Sequencing was performed with immunoSEQ multiplex PCR; in TCRdb, only in-frame clones are kept and a portion is missing. This sample has 110,000 or so clones, with approximately 69% found just once. This sample was taken from a study of cytomegalovirus exposure and HLA in healthy donors. Findings and caveats of the study: Immune exposure data for these donors was limited to CMV serostatus. Another analysis was done later, and it associated more than 15,000 TCR beta sequences with HLA alleles at 0.05 false discovery rate.

Sequencing was done on a sample of PBMCs. The J gene is TRBJ2-7, the V gene TRBV7-6, with D tentatively TRBD2 (6 bases). This TCR derives from a man aged 25 to 45 in good health and CMV-seronegative. The CDR3 sequence: CASSPQEGDEQYF. The CDR3 DNA is TGTGCCAGCAGCCCCCAGGAGGGCGACGAGCAGTACTTC.